The text below deals with one TCR beta chain. This clonotype was counted between two and nine times. The clone's antigen remains unknown. One base away there is no much larger clone; base qualities are not given. The library came from 5' RACE. TCRdb names NextSeq 500 as the instrument used. Unique molecular identifiers were attached to individual cDNA molecules in the TCR library protocol so that sequencing error and PCR bias could be corrected. Both TCR alpha and beta chains were sequenced, and tight co-correlation was observed between alpha and beta sequence abundances in each sample. Under the source paper's analysis protocol: V gene, J gene and CDR3 annotation of TCR sequences was performed with Decombinator V4. TCRs were defined as expanded if a significant change between any two time points was detected under a Poisson model with p below 0.0001. Abundances of TCRs were expressed as counts per million after normalisation to the total number of TCRs sequenced in each sample. MAIT TCRs were defined by TRAV1-2 paired with TRAJ12, TRAJ20 or TRAJ33, and iNKT TCRs by TRAV10 paired with TRAJ18. VDJdb, accessed on 1 November 2021, was searched for TCRs annotated for CMV, EBV and SARS-CoV-2, and TCRs annotated for more than one antigen were excluded. The raw public reads went through TCRdb reprocessing: fastp at Q25, MiXCR clone calling, in-frame beta chains kept. Rows merge per CDR3 protein into single entries with the most common DNA and genes. The V and J calls come from TCRdb's annotation, not from the publication. This sample lists tens of thousands of distinct CDR3 sequences; roughly 18% were detected once. Almost 9% of the sample comes from the top ten.

A case-control design nested within a healthcare worker cohort in London, UK, was used, with weekly nasopharyngeal swab PCR tests and blood sampling performed. Healthcare workers were enrolled in the week of the UK lockdown, from 23 to 31 March 2020, and were followed every week for up to roughly 15 weeks. This entry comes from a study of early T cells in non-severe SARS-CoV-2 infection (dated by TCRdb to 2020 to 2023). Some background on the complete study: Because TCR sequencing was done on bulk RNA from unsorted whole blood, the alpha and beta chains could not be paired. Study-wide findings and limitations: VDJdb matching was skewed toward anti-spike CD8 responses and likely underestimated virus-specific expansions by missing private and CD4 specificities.

The CDR3, from cysteine to phenylalanine, totals 14 residues. The kept DNA is CDR3 alone, 42 bases in frame from the first base. The germline V gene supplies CDR1 MNHNS and CDR2 SASEGT. The trim is 4 bases for V and 0 bases for J, with a gap of 10 bases between the germline ends. The rearranged chain carries TRBV6-1 and TRBJ2-7; 6 matching bases give a weak D call of TRBD1. The sample was whole blood, taken at baseline. This receptor was obtained from an adult who was a healthcare worker with PCR-confirmed SARS-CoV-2 infection or an uninfected control (not recorded which). Here is the DNA: TGTGCCAGCAGTGGGACAGTTTCCTCCTACGAGCAGTACTTC. It specifies CASSGTVSSYEQYF.